Listed below are T cell receptor beta chains from one sample, sequenced in a study of blood T cell repertoires in COVID-19. Profiled with immunoSEQ multiplex PCR; TCRdb holds only in-frame clones, not every one. This repertoire shows some 500,000 clones, 85% to 90% found once; its top ten account for 7.5% to 9.5%. Input material: peripheral blood. The receptor source for this set is a woman between 45 and 60 years old with COVID-19, enrolled during active disease. Each CDR3 is given with its conserved first and last residue. A D gene is named only where the DNA matches it firmly. Rows may omit the clone size; those that give it use once, few, many or a size class.

v_gene,d_gene,j_gene,abundance,CDR3aa,CDR3nt
TRBV12-3/TRBV12-4,-,TRBJ2-5,-,CASSPTVQETQYF,TGTGCCAGCAGTCCGACAGTCCAAGAGACCCAGTACTTC
TRBV9,-,TRBJ1-5,-,CASSISSGHNQPQHF,TGTGCCAGCAGCATCTCGTCAGGGCACAATCAGCCCCAGCATTTT
TRBV7-9,TRBD2,TRBJ2-2,-,CASSPPPGLAGTGELFF,TGTGCCAGCAGCCCTCCCCCGGGACTAGCGGGGACCGGGGAGCTGTTTTTT
TRBV6-1,TRBD1,TRBJ1-5,-,CASSELGTAINQPQHF,TGTGCCAGCAGTGAACTGGGGACAGCAATCAATCAGCCCCAGCATTTT
TRBV2,TRBD1,TRBJ2-3,-,CASSDGQGRTDTQYF,TGTGCCAGCAGTGATGGACAGGGGAGGACAGATACGCAGTATTTT
TRBV29-1,-,TRBJ1-2,few,CSARTGDEAGYTF,TGCAGCGCGCGGACGGGGGATGAAGCGGGCTACACCTTC
TRBV11-2,-,TRBJ1-1,-,CASLGGSMNTEAFF,TGTGCCAGTCTTGGGGGCTCCATGAACACTGAAGCTTTCTTT
TRBV9,-,TRBJ1-2,-,CASATAQSGYTF,TGTGCCAGCGCTACAGCACAGTCTGGCTACACCTTC
TRBV18,-,TRBJ2-5,-,CASSPPSPETQYF,TGTGCCAGCTCACCACCGTCTCCGGAGACCCAGTACTTC
TRBV2,TRBD1,TRBJ1-1,-,CASSDRTGRDTEAFF,TGTGCCAGCAGTGACCGGACAGGCCGGGACACTGAAGCTTTCTTT
TRBV11-1,-,TRBJ2-2,once,CASSLVRAGYTGELFF,TGTGCCAGCAGTCTGGTCCGGGCGGGGTACACCGGGGAGCTGTTTTTT
TRBV5-5,TRBD1,TRBJ1-1,-,CASSQDRQGVAFF,TGTGCCAGCAGCCAGGACAGGCAGGGCGTAGCTTTCTTT
TRBV12-5,-,TRBJ1-1,-,CASVGVTEAFF,TGTGCTAGTGTAGGGGTCACTGAAGCTTTCTTT
TRBV28,-,TRBJ2-5,-,CASSVRVRGRNGETQYF,TGTGCCAGCAGCGTCAGGGTGCGGGGGCGGAATGGGGAGACCCAGTACTTC
TRBV4-2,TRBD1,TRBJ2-1,-,CASSQDGRQGASEQFF,TGTGCCAGCAGCCAAGATGGGCGGCAGGGGGCCAGTGAGCAGTTCTTC
TRBV6-5,TRBD1,TRBJ1-2,-,CASSHTRGECYGYTF,TGTGCCAGCAGTCACACCAGGGGGGAATGCTATGGCTACACCTTC
TRBV5-8,-,TRBJ1-6,few,CASSSPYYGDNSPLHF,TGTGCCAGCAGCTCACCCTATTACGGGGATAATTCACCCCTCCACTTT
TRBV11-3,-,TRBJ2-2,-,CASSLMSETGELFF,TGTGCCAGCAGCTTGATGAGTGAGACCGGGGAGCTGTTTTTT
TRBV29-1,TRBD1,TRBJ1-1,-,CSVERQGNTEAFF,TGCAGCGTTGAAAGACAGGGAAACACTGAAGCTTTCTTT
TRBV28,-,TRBJ2-5,-,CASSLPVQETQYF,TGTGCCAGCAGTTTGCCAGTCCAAGAGACCCAGTACTTC
TRBV5-1,TRBD2,TRBJ2-7,-,CASSHVGGREYEQYF,TGCGCCAGCTCCCATGTCGGGGGGAGGGAATACGAGCAGTACTTC
TRBV10-1,TRBD1,TRBJ1-1,-,CASSPTGKSNTEAFF,TGCGCCAGCAGCCCGACAGGGAAATCGAACACTGAAGCTTTCTTT
TRBV5-6,-,TRBJ1-1,-,CASSSPDWRTEAFF,TGTGCCAGCAGCTCTCCTGACTGGAGGACTGAAGCTTTCTTT
TRBV18,-,TRBJ2-1,-,CASHFGGTSNEQFF,TGTGCCAGCCATTTCGGCGGGACCTCCAATGAGCAGTTCTTC
TRBV30,-,TRBJ1-6,-,CAWSLRSSYNSPLHF,TGTGCCTGGAGTTTGAGGAGCTCCTATAATTCACCCCTCCACTTT
TRBV7-9,TRBD1,TRBJ1-6,-,CASSLQGARYNSPLHF,TGTGCCAGCAGCTTGCAGGGGGCGCGCTATAATTCACCCCTCCACTTT